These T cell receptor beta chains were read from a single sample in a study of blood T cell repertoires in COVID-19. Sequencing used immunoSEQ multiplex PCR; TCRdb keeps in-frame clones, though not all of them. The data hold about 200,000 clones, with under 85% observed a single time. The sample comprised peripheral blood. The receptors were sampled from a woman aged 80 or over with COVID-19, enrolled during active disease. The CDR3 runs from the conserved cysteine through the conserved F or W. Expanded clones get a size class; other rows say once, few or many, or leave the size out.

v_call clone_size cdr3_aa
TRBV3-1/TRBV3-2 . CASSQGAVLGTEAFF
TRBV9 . CASSSVPLGEAFF
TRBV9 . CASSVTSGTQISGNTIYF
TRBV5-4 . CASSPPGMTDTQYF
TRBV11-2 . CASSLRSGQSSTDTQYF
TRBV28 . CASSSPGDNSPLHF
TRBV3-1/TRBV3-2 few CASSQALGNTIYF
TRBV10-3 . CANKPTGGETQYF
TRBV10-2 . CASSETQGALQPQHF
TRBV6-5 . CASSYSGTLSSYEQYF
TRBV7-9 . CASSLMRGDTQYF
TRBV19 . CASTSRDTGLKLFF
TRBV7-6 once CASSSPGGGNSPLHF
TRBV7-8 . CASSLAGGYSGNTIYF
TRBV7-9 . CASSFGQGGTEAFF
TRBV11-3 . CASSLDGGVDEQYF
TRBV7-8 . CASSLGVYTSGQLNSPLHF
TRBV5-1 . CASSTGQPNTEAFF
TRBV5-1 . CASSLEFATGELFF
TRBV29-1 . CSVGPQGNTEAFF
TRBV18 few CASSPPGDTEAFF
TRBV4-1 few CASSPGQGSYNEQFF
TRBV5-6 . CASIRTGSYEQYF
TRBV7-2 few CASSQALEQYF
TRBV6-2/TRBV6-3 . CASSTRTESSGNTIYF